The clone carrying this TCR beta chain was counted ten times or more. The time point was: newly diagnosed GD, antithyroid drugs for less than 3 months. PBMCs provided the RNA from which the TCR library was made. The CDR3 runs to 12 residues. V lost 7 bases, J lost 13 bases, and 19 bases lay in between. Germline CDR1 is GTSNPN and CDR2 is SVGIG (reference sequence). This sample is drawn from a study of regulatory T cells in long-lasting Graves disease. Construction of the TCR beta libraries employed iRepertoire HTBI primers in conjunction with Arm-PCR of CDR3 regions. TCRdb fed the multiplex PCR reads into MiXCR, producing one record per CDR3 protein. The sample holds about 430,000 distinct CDR3 sequences; 14% to 15% are singletons and the top ten take about 7.6%. The same specimen was also included in a second study, on T cells in Graves' hyperthyroidism and ophthalmopathy. That source notes: The HTBI primer set was used in a first-round RT-PCR of the TCR CDR3. Before onset, by a median of around 6.1 months, the model predicted ophthalmopathy.

The sequence was collected from a woman aged 40 to 55 with Graves disease. Sequenced material: peripheral blood mononuclear cells (PBMCs), taken at new diagnosis, from a patient treated with antithyroid drugs. The chain is built from TRBV30 and TRBJ1-4, with a tentative D call TRBD1 (5 bases). The CDR3 is CASGTPGGGLFF. Here the CDR3 DNA reads TGTGCCTCGGGGACCCCCGGGGGAGGACTGTTTTTT.